The 10 T cell receptor beta chains below all came from one sample that was sequenced in a study of blood T cell repertoires in COVID-19. Profiled with immunoSEQ multiplex PCR; TCRdb holds only in-frame clones, not every one. The table has around 160,000 clones, around four fifths seen once. The sample taken for sequencing was peripheral blood. Receptors were obtained from a woman of 80 years or more with acute or convalescent COVID-19.

This chain joins TRBV27 and TRBJ1-2; D possibly corresponds to TRBD1 (5 bases). Per germline, CDR1 MNHEY and CDR2 SMNVEV (reference sequence). The CDR3 has 14 amino acids. Between the trimmed V and J ends, which lost 8 bases and 0 bases, there was a span of 13 bases. In nucleotides, the CDR3 is TGTGCCAGCTCCAGGGTCGGAGCTAACTATGGCTACACCTTC. It is translated as CASSRVGANYGYTF.

This sequence joins TRBV9 and TRBJ1-5; tentatively, D is TRBD1 (5 bases). CDR3 length: 13 residues. Trimming removed 3 bases from V and 7 bases from J, with 11 bases in between. The germline V gene has CDR1 SGDLS and CDR2 YYNGEE. CDR3: CASSADSLQPQHF. The CDR3 nucleotides read TGTGCCAGCAGCGCAGACAGTTTGCAGCCCCAGCATTTT.

The chain employs TRBV6-5 and TRBJ1-1; the D is unclear. The CDR3 contains 13 residues. With 4 bases removed from V and 6 bases from J, the gap between germline ends came to 12 bases. The germline gives CDR1 MNHEY, CDR2 SVGAGI. The CDR3 region has the DNA TGTGCCAGCAGTTTCCCTAGTTACCCTGAAGCTTTCTTT. Encoded protein: CASSFPSYPEAFF.

The chain joins TRBV2 to TRBJ2-7, with 7 nucleotides matching TRBD1. The J segment lost 6 bases and the V segment lost 5 bases, leaving 7 bases of the junction unmatched. The CDR3 is 13 residues long. Germline V gives CDR1 SNHLY, CDR2 FYNNEI. The DNA for the CDR3 is TGTGCCAGCAGTCGGCAACAGGGGCGCGAGCAGTACTTC. Translating it yields CASSRQQGREQYF.

The V call is TRBV11-2, the J call TRBJ2-7; the match to TRBD1 covers 9 bases. CDR3 length: 15 residues. The ends lost 5 bases at V and 5 bases at J; junction bases unmatched: 10. Germline lookup yields CDR1 SGHAT and CDR2 FQNNGV. The CDR3 DNA reads TGTGCCAGCAGCGCAACAGGGGGCGTCAGGAACGAGCAGTACTTC. Amino acids: CASSATGGVRNEQYF.

The chain combines TRBV19 with TRBJ1-5; TRBD1 agrees at 8 bases. V shed 5 bases, J shed 0 bases, and the junction held 3 bases outside the gene matches. This CDR3 comprises 15 residues. CDR1 LNHDA and CDR2 SQIVND come from the germline V gene (reference sequence). The CDR3 protein is CASSDTGGSNQPQHF. The CDR3 DNA reads as TGTGCCAGTAGTGACACAGGGGGTAGCAATCAGCCCCAGCATTTT.

This clone was observed once. V and J are TRBV19 and TRBJ2-1, with TRBD1 identical over 7 bases. The CDR3 consists of 15 residues. The germline V gene encodes CDR1 LNHDA and CDR2 SQIVND (reference sequence). With 8 bases clipped from V and 6 bases from J, the junction kept 13 bases outside the gene matches. The CDR3 bases are TGTGCCAGTGGCATACAGGGGATAGGGGTCAATGAGCAGTTCTTC. This sequence encodes CASGIQGIGVNEQFF.

The rearrangement links TRBV23-1 to TRBJ1-5; 9 bases map to TRBD1. TRBV23-1 is given ORF status, its function remaining uncertain. V gave up 2 bases and J gave up 5 bases; unmatched junction bases: 19. This CDR3 comprises 20 residues. CDR3 in DNA: TGCGCCAGCAGTCAAATCTCCAGATCAAAAACAGGGGGCTCGGATCAGCCCCAGCATTTT. Protein product: CASSQISRSKTGGSDQPQHF.

The chain couples TRBV18 to TRBJ2-2; no clear D. The germline V and J ends were trimmed by 2 bases and 4 bases, with 8 bases remaining between them. CDR1 and CDR2 (germline): KGHSH, LQKENI. The CDR3 spans 14 residues. CDR3 region: CASSPERSTGELFF. CDR3 DNA sequence: TGTGCCAGCTCACCAGAGAGGAGCACCGGGGAGCTGTTTTTT.

A single count supports this clone. This rearrangement joins TRBV21-1 to TRBJ2-1; the table calls TRBD2, which could not be checked here. TRBV21-1 is noted as a pseudogene. This CDR3 contains 20 residues. DNA of the CDR3: TGTGCCAGCAGCAAAGCCCCCGGCCCATTAGCGGGAGCAGCCATCCATGAGCAGTTCTTC. Amino acid sequence: CASSKAPGPLAGAAIHEQFF.